Listed below are T cell receptor beta chains from one sample, sequenced in a study of blood T cell repertoires in COVID-19. The protocol was immunoSEQ multiplex PCR, while the TCRdb copy is restricted to in-frame clones and leaves out a portion. The sample contains about 200,000 clones, around 80% of which appear only once. Input material: peripheral blood. The receptors shown here come from a woman aged 80 or over with acute or convalescent COVID-19. The CDR3 runs from the conserved cysteine through the conserved F or W. The D gene is left open where the match is weak. A clone size is listed for some rows: how often the clone was seen (once, few, many), or a class if it is expanded.

size: few; D: TRBD1; V: TRBV3-1/TRBV3-2; J: TRBJ2-7; DNA: TGTGCCAGCAGCCCGGACAGGGGAGCGGAACAGTACTTC; CDR3: CASSPDRGAEQYF
size: .; D: TRBD1; V: TRBV11-2; J: TRBJ1-1; DNA: TGTGCCAGCAGCTTCCGGACAGGGTGGAGTACTGAAGCTTTCTTT; CDR3: CASSFRTGWSTEAFF
size: .; D: TRBD1; V: TRBV19; J: TRBJ1-4; DNA: TGTGCCACTGGGAGCGGGACAGGGCTTGAAAAACTGTTTTTT; CDR3: CATGSGTGLEKLFF
size: .; D: .; V: TRBV6-1; J: TRBJ2-2; DNA: TGTGCCAGCAGTGAAGGGAAGACAGGGAACACCGGGGAGCTGTTTTTT; CDR3: CASSEGKTGNTGELFF
size: .; D: TRBD2; V: TRBV18; J: TRBJ2-4; DNA: TGTGCCAGCTCATCCAGCGGGGGGGCGGGCAAAAACATTCAGTACTTC; CDR3: CASSSSGGAGKNIQYF
size: .; D: .; V: TRBV9; J: TRBJ1-5; DNA: TGTGCCAGCAGCGGACACAGGGAATGGGTTGGCAATCAGCCCCAGCATTTT; CDR3: CASSGHREWVGNQPQHF
size: .; D: .; V: TRBV19; J: TRBJ2-5; DNA: TGTGCCAGTAGTATCTTCTCGGTACTAGAGGGAGAGACCCAGTACTTC; CDR3: CASSIFSVLEGETQYF
size: few; D: TRBD1; V: TRBV2; J: TRBJ1-3; DNA: TGTGCCAGCAGTGACGGGACAGGGTTTTTGTCTGGAAACACCATATATTTT; CDR3: CASSDGTGFLSGNTIYF
size: .; D: TRBD1; V: TRBV2; J: TRBJ1-6; DNA: TGTGCCAGCTTCGCCCGGACAGGGGGTAATTCACCCCTCCACTTT; CDR3: CASFARTGGNSPLHF
size: .; D: TRBD1; V: TRBV7-8; J: TRBJ1-1; DNA: TGTGCCAGCAGCTTAATTACAGGGGGCGGTACTGAAGCTTTCTTT; CDR3: CASSLITGGGTEAFF
size: .; D: .; V: TRBV18; J: TRBJ1-2; DNA: TGTGCCAGCCACTCACTTACAGGGAACCATGGCTACACCTTC; CDR3: CASHSLTGNHGYTF
size: few; D: .; V: TRBV7-9; J: TRBJ2-7; DNA: TGTGCCAGCGGGGGGTCCTCCTACGAGCAGTACTTC; CDR3: CASGGSSYEQYF
size: .; D: .; V: TRBV2; J: TRBJ1-1; DNA: TGTGCCAGCAGTGACGGGGGTTTTGGGGCGAACACTGAAGCTTTCTTT; CDR3: CASSDGGFGANTEAFF
size: .; D: TRBD1; V: TRBV7-2; J: TRBJ1-5; DNA: TGTGCCAGCAGCCCGGACAGGTGGAATCAGCCCCAGCATTTT; CDR3: CASSPDRWNQPQHF
size: once; D: .; V: TRBV10-1; J: TRBJ2-1; DNA: TGCGCCAGCAGTGAGTCCGGGAGTGAGCAGTTCTTC; CDR3: CASSESGSEQFF
size: .; D: TRBD2; V: TRBV29-1; J: TRBJ2-1; DNA: TGCAGCGTCGGGACTAGCGGGGGTTCCTACAATGAGCAGTTCTTC; CDR3: CSVGTSGGSYNEQFF
size: .; D: .; V: TRBV10-3; J: TRBJ1-1; DNA: TGTGCCATCAGGGAGGGGACTAAGAACACTGAAGCTTTCTTT; CDR3: CAIREGTKNTEAFF
size: .; D: .; V: TRBV28; J: TRBJ2-3; DNA: TGTGCCAGCAGACTTCAGGGGATAGATACGCAGTATTTT; CDR3: CASRLQGIDTQYF
size: .; D: .; V: TRBV5-1; J: TRBJ2-4; DNA: TGCGCCAGCAGCTTAGGGGTTGGGAACATTCAGTACTTC; CDR3: CASSLGVGNIQYF
size: .; D: TRBD2; V: TRBV11-3; J: TRBJ2-2; DNA: TGTGCCAGCAGCTCTCTGACTAGCGGGACCGGGGAGCTGTTTTTT; CDR3: CASSSLTSGTGELFF
size: .; D: .; V: TRBV5-1; J: TRBJ1-4; DNA: TGCGCCAGCAGCCTCAGGGAGGCCAATGAAAAACTGTTTTTT; CDR3: CASSLREANEKLFF
size: .; D: .; V: TRBV4-3; J: TRBJ2-1; DNA: TGCGCCAGCAGCCAAGATCCAGGGATCAGGAATGAGCAGTTCTTC; CDR3: CASSQDPGIRNEQFF
size: .; D: TRBD1; V: TRBV30; J: TRBJ2-7; DNA: TGTGCCTGGCTGGGACAGGGGGTCTACGAGCAGTACTTC; CDR3: CAWLGQGVYEQYF
size: .; D: .; V: TRBV6-5; J: TRBJ2-7; DNA: TGTGCCAGCACTCCCAGGGGCTGGGCCTACGAGCAGTACTTC; CDR3: CASTPRGWAYEQYF
size: .; D: .; V: TRBV11-3; J: TRBJ1-6; DNA: TGTGCCAGCAGCTTAGAGGGACATGGCAATTCACCCCTCCACTTT; CDR3: CASSLEGHGNSPLHF
size: .; D: TRBD2; V: TRBV19; J: TRBJ2-7; DNA: TGTGCCAGTAAAACTAGCGGGAGCTCCTACGAGCAGTACTTC; CDR3: CASKTSGSSYEQYF
size: once; D: .; V: TRBV9; J: TRBJ2-7; DNA: TGTGCCAGCAGCGTAGAGGGGCGAAAATTGGACGAGCAGTACTTC; CDR3: CASSVEGRKLDEQYF
size: few; D: TRBD1; V: TRBV18; J: TRBJ1-1; DNA: TGTGCCAGCTCAACTACAGGGGGCAAGGACACTGAAGCTTTCTTT; CDR3: CASSTTGGKDTEAFF
size: .; D: TRBD1; V: TRBV25-1; J: TRBJ1-3; DNA: TGTGCCAGCAGTGGGGACAGGGGAACTGGAAACACCATATATTTT; CDR3: CASSGDRGTGNTIYF
size: .; D: .; V: TRBV7-2; J: TRBJ1-5; DNA: TGTGCCAGCAGCTTGGAGGGACTATACCAGCCCCAGCATTTT; CDR3: CASSLEGLYQPQHF
size: .; D: .; V: TRBV7-2; J: TRBJ2-3; DNA: TGTGCCAGCAGCTTATCTTCTTACACAGATACGCAGTATTTT; CDR3: CASSLSSYTDTQYF
size: .; D: .; V: TRBV6-5; J: TRBJ1-5; DNA: TGTGCCAGCAGCGCAGGGGTCAATCAGCCCCAGCATTTT; CDR3: CASSAGVNQPQHF
size: .; D: .; V: TRBV30; J: TRBJ2-7; DNA: TGTGCCTGGAGTGTCGCCTACGAGCAGTACTTC; CDR3: CAWSVAYEQYF
size: .; D: .; V: TRBV19; J: TRBJ1-4; DNA: TGTGCCAGTAGACAGGGATCAAATAATGAAAAACTGTTTTTT; CDR3: CASRQGSNNEKLFF
size: .; D: .; V: TRBV23-1; J: TRBJ1-3; DNA: TGCGCCAGCAGACCCAGGGAATACTCTGGAAACACCATATATTTT; CDR3: CASRPREYSGNTIYF
size: .; D: .; V: TRBV4-3; J: TRBJ1-4; DNA: TGCGCCAGCAGCCCCACCAGGACTACAACTAATGAAAAACTGTTTTTT; CDR3: CASSPTRTTTNEKLFF
size: .; D: TRBD2; V: TRBV7-2; J: TRBJ2-5; DNA: TGTGCCAGCAGCTTACGAGCGGGGGCCCCTCAAGAGACCCAGTACTTC; CDR3: CASSLRAGAPQETQYF
size: .; D: .; V: TRBV6-1; J: TRBJ1-6; DNA: TGTGCCAGCAGTTTACAGGGAGTTCAAAATTCACCCCTCCACTTT; CDR3: CASSLQGVQNSPLHF
size: few; D: .; V: TRBV6-5; J: TRBJ1-4; DNA: TGTGCCAGCAAGGGTTTAGGGGGTGATGAAAAACTGTTTTTT; CDR3: CASKGLGGDEKLFF
size: .; D: .; V: TRBV30; J: TRBJ2-2; DNA: TGTGCCTGGAAGATAGGGCCAGGGGGGGAGCTGTTTTTT; CDR3: CAWKIGPGGELFF
size: .; D: .; V: TRBV5-4; J: TRBJ2-7; DNA: TGTGCCAGCAGCCGCCCTGGCCCAAGTAGCTACTACGAGCAGTACTTC; CDR3: CASSRPGPSSYYEQYF
size: .; D: TRBD2; V: TRBV4-2; J: TRBJ2-7; DNA: TGTGCCAGCAGCCCAGAAGGTGGGGGGGTCTTGGACGAGCAGTACTTC; CDR3: CASSPEGGGVLDEQYF
size: once; D: .; V: TRBV4-3; J: TRBJ2-2; DNA: TGCGCCAGCAGCCAAGATGGAGTGGTAACCGGGGAGCTGTTTTTT; CDR3: CASSQDGVVTGELFF
size: .; D: TRBD2; V: TRBV7-3; J: TRBJ2-1; DNA: TGTGCCAGCAGCTCCTCTAGCGGAGGTGCGTCCTACAATGAGCAGTTCTTC; CDR3: CASSSSSGGASYNEQFF
size: .; D: TRBD2; V: TRBV13; J: TRBJ2-5; DNA: TGTGCCAGCAGCTTAGCTACGGGAGGGCCTCGTGAGACCCAGTACTTC; CDR3: CASSLATGGPRETQYF
size: .; D: .; V: TRBV5-1; J: TRBJ1-1; DNA: TGCGCCAGCAGCTTGGAGGGGTCCTGGGACACTGAAGCTTTCTTT; CDR3: CASSLEGSWDTEAFF
size: .; D: .; V: TRBV27; J: TRBJ1-5; DNA: TGTGCCAGCAGTTATCGGGGAGTATCCAATCAGCCCCAGCATTTT; CDR3: CASSYRGVSNQPQHF
size: .; D: .; V: TRBV5-6; J: TRBJ1-4; DNA: TGTGCCAGCAGCTTGGGACCGGGGGAGGAAAAACTGTTTTTT; CDR3: CASSLGPGEEKLFF
size: .; D: .; V: TRBV7-2; J: TRBJ1-5; DNA: TGTGCCAGCAGCCCACAGCTGGGCAATCAGCCCCAGCATTTT; CDR3: CASSPQLGNQPQHF
size: .; D: .; V: TRBV19; J: TRBJ2-1; DNA: TGTGCCAGCCTGGGGGGGCAGACAAACAATGAGCAGTTCTTC; CDR3: CASLGGQTNNEQFF
size: .; D: .; V: TRBV4-2; J: TRBJ2-7; DNA: TGTGCCAGCAGCCAAGAGGCCGGGTTATTATACGAGCAGTACTTC; CDR3: CASSQEAGLLYEQYF
size: .; D: TRBD2; V: TRBV7-2; J: TRBJ2-7; DNA: TGTGCCAGCAGCTTTAGCGGGGGAGGTGAGCAGTACTTC; CDR3: CASSFSGGGEQYF
size: once; D: .; V: TRBV30; J: TRBJ2-7; DNA: TGTGCCTGGAGTGTACGACGGGAGACGGGTTTGCGAGAGCAGTACTTC; CDR3: CAWSVRRETGLREQYF
size: many; D: TRBD1; V: TRBV27; J: TRBJ1-2; DNA: TGTGCCAGCAGTCCCCCCCCCGGGACAGGGAATGGCTACACCTTC; CDR3: CASSPPPGTGNGYTF
size: .; D: TRBD2; V: TRBV19; J: TRBJ2-7; DNA: TGTGCCAGTAGTACCGGACTAGCCAGCTCCTACGAGCAGTACTTC; CDR3: CASSTGLASSYEQYF
size: .; D: TRBD1; V: TRBV18; J: TRBJ1-6; DNA: TGTGCCAGCTCAGACAGGGAGGATTCACCCCTCCACTTT; CDR3: CASSDREDSPLHF
size: .; D: TRBD1; V: TRBV29-1; J: TRBJ1-5; DNA: TGCAGCGTTCGGGACAGGGAGGGAGCCCAGCATTTT; CDR3: CSVRDREGAQHF